A single sample gave rise to the 30 T cell receptor beta chains below, sequenced in a study of neoadjuvant anti-PD-1 for oral cavity cancer. Clones were read by immunoSEQ multiplex PCR, and TCRdb kept only the in-frame ones, dropping some. The table lists approximately 32,000 clones, 80% to 90% of them singletons. The specimen comprised PBMCs, sampled before nivolumab (anti-PD-1) treatment. These receptors all come from a person aged 35 to 85 with oral cavity squamous cell carcinoma.

The chain links TRBV9 to TRBJ2-4, with D unclear. Germline lookup yields CDR1 SGDLS and CDR2 YYNGEE. This CDR3 comprises 15 residues. The V end was cut by 0 bases, the J end by 0 bases, with 7 bases between. CDR3 sequence: CASSVGHLAKNIQYF. CDR3 coding DNA: TGTGCCAGCAGCGTAGGTCACCTAGCCAAAAACATTCAGTACTTC. Full variable domain (rest looked up from reference TRBV9 and TRBJ2-4): DSGVTQTPKHLITATGQRVTLRCSPRSGDLSVYWYQQSLDQGLQFLIQYYNGEERAKGNILERFSAQQFPDLHSELNLSSLELGDSALYFCASSVGHLAKNIQYFGAGTRLSVL.

The gene calls are TRBV6-5 and TRBJ2-5; possibly TRBD2 for D (7 bases). The CDR3 sequence is 15 residues long. The V gene's germline CDR1 is MNHEY and CDR2 SVGAGI. V lost 2 bases to trimming and J lost 7 bases, with 17 bases between them. CDR3 nucleotide sequence: TGTGCCAGCAGTTACCTCCAGGGGCGGGGGCGGACCCAGTACTTC. This encodes CASSYLQGRGRTQYF.

The rearrangement uses TRBV7-9 and TRBJ2-5; TRBD1 is a possible D gene (5 bases). The germline gives CDR1 SEHNR, CDR2 FQNEAQ (reference sequence). CDR3 length: 15 residues. The V and J ends lost 5 bases and 1 base respectively, with 14 bases between them. CDR3 sequence (DNA): TGTGCCAGCAGCCAACGGGCAGGGCGCCAAGAGACCCAGTACTTC. Its translation is CASSQRAGRQETQYF.

The rearrangement uses TRBV2 and TRBJ1-2; 8 bases agree with TRBD1. The CDR3 runs to 14 residues. CDR1 is SNHLY and CDR2 is FYNNEI in the germline V gene. V gave up 4 bases and J gave up 8 bases; unmatched junction bases: 9. CDR3 protein: CASSVGQGASGYTF. In DNA, the CDR3 is TGTGCCAGCAGTGTGGGGCAGGGGGCGTCCGGCTACACCTTC.

The chain joins TRBV27 to TRBJ1-2; the D gene is possibly TRBD1 (6 bases). CDR1 and CDR2 from the germline V gene are MNHEY and SMNVEV (reference sequence). This CDR3 has 15 amino acids. The germline V and J ends were trimmed by 4 bases and 4 bases, with 16 bases remaining between them. The CDR3 reads CASSSRQSGAYGYTF. The CDR3 DNA follows: TGTGCCAGCAGTTCTAGACAGTCGGGGGCCTATGGCTACACCTTC.

The J gene is TRBJ1-4, the V gene TRBV5-6; TRBD1 is a possible D gene (6 bases). In germline, CDR1 is SGHDT, CDR2 YYEEEE. This CDR3 is built from 15 residues. The V and J ends lost 4 bases and 4 bases respectively, with 14 bases between them. The CDR3 reads CASSGTRGINEKLFF. DNA of the CDR3: TGTGCCAGCAGCGGGACCAGGGGTATTAATGAAAAACTGTTTTTT.

V gene TRBV11-2 combines with J gene TRBJ2-1; D remains unclear. Germline values: CDR1 SGHAT, CDR2 FQNNGV. The CDR3 extends over 13 amino acids. The V gene lost 5 bases and the J gene lost 6 bases, with 11 bases spanning the gap. CDR3: CASSPSFFNEQFF. The CDR3 DNA is TGTGCCAGCAGCCCGTCTTTCTTCAATGAGCAGTTCTTC.

The chain carries TRBV7-2 and TRBJ1-5; 7 nucleotides align to TRBD1. The V segment lost 5 bases and the J segment 4 bases; nucleotides outside the gene matches: 8. Germline CDR1 reads SGHTA; CDR2 reads FQGNSA. The CDR3 sequence is 15 residues long. In nucleotides, the CDR3 is TGTGCCAGCAGCCCGAACACACAGGGGAATCAGCCCCAGCATTTT. This gives the protein CASSPNTQGNQPQHF.

The chain joins TRBV5-1 to TRBJ2-1, with unresolved D. The CDR3 runs to 15 residues. Trimming stripped 5 bases from V and 0 bases from J, with 12 bases between. Germline V gene sequence: CDR1 SGHRS, CDR2 YFSETQ. CDR3 protein: CASRADGSSYNEQFF. DNA for the CDR3: TGCGCCAGCAGAGCCGACGGTAGCTCCTACAATGAGCAGTTCTTC.

The chain recombines TRBV19 with TRBJ2-7; 8 positions match TRBD1. CDR1 and CDR2 (germline): LNHDA, SQIVND (reference sequence). CDR3 length: 11 amino acids. The J segment lost 4 bases and the V segment lost 11 bases, leaving 4 bases of the junction unmatched. CDR3 residues: CASGGRYEQYF. The CDR3 coding sequence is TGTGCCTCAGGGGGCCGGTACGAGCAGTACTTC.

The chain couples TRBV30 to TRBJ2-1, with D hard to call. Germline V gene data show CDR1 as GTSNPN and CDR2 as SVGIG (reference sequence). This CDR3 has 16 amino acids. The V and J ends lost 0 bases and 5 bases respectively, with 17 bases between them. The CDR3 bases are TGTGCCTGGAGTGTACCGCTTAGCCATGACGACAATGAGCAGTTCTTC. Protein sequence: CAWSVPLSHDDNEQFF.

The rearrangement joins TRBV7-9 to TRBJ2-5; the match to TRBD1 covers 8 bases. Trimming at V came to 5 bases and at J to 2 bases, leaving 7 bases not matched to a gene. Germline loops: CDR1 SEHNR, CDR2 FQNEAQ (reference sequence). The CDR3 totals 15 residues. The CDR3 here is CASSNRQGIQETQYF. CDR3 in DNA: TGTGCCAGCAGCAACCGACAGGGGATTCAAGAGACCCAGTACTTC.

The chain couples TRBV19 to TRBJ1-2, with D unclear. CDR1 is LNHDA, CDR2 SQIVND, per germline (reference sequence). The CDR3 length is 15 residues. Deletions cut 0 bases from V and 2 bases from J, with 10 bases between. CDR3 nucleotides: TGTGCCAGTAGTATAGATAAAGAACAGAACTATGGCTACACCTTC. Its translation is CASSIDKEQNYGYTF.

This clone was observed a few times. The rearrangement uses TRBV14 and TRBJ2-7, with D perhaps TRBD2 (5 bases). Deletions cut 4 bases from V and 6 bases from J, with 16 bases between. CDR1 is SGHDN and CDR2 is FVKESK in the germline V gene. The length of the CDR3 is 14 residues. CDR3 in amino acids: CASSLRLSRGEQYF. The CDR3 nucleotides read TGTGCCAGCAGCCTCCGCCTCAGTCGGGGCGAGCAGTACTTC.

The chain has TRBV5-5 and TRBJ1-2; maybe TRBD1 (5 bases). Trimming pared 4 bases from V and 4 bases from J, leaving 14 bases between. This CDR3 region has 14 residues. Germline-derived CDR1 and CDR2 are SGHKS and YYEKEE (reference sequence). The CDR3 protein is CASSLGQGFYGYTF. Here the CDR3 DNA reads TGTGCCAGCAGCCTGGGGCAGGGTTTCTATGGCTACACCTTC.

The CDR3 DNA reads as TGTGCCAGCAGTCCCTGGGGCAGACCCTCCTACGAGCAGTACTTC. Its protein product is CASSPWGRPSYEQYF. The rearrangement links TRBV6-5 to TRBJ2-7, with D tentatively TRBD1 (5 bases). The CDR3 covers 15 residues. V lost 5 bases, J lost 0 bases, and 14 bases lay in between. Per germline, CDR1 MNHEY and CDR2 SVGAGI.

This chain connects TRBV19 to TRBJ1-1; D is perhaps TRBD1 (6 bases). V lost 4 bases to trimming and J lost 3 bases, with 12 bases between them. This CDR3 is 14 amino acids long. The V gene's germline CDR1 is LNHDA and CDR2 SQIVND (reference sequence). This CDR3 reads CASSKRGADTEAFF. Here the CDR3 DNA reads TGTGCCAGTAGTAAGCGGGGGGCGGACACTGAAGCTTTCTTT.

V and J are TRBV15 and TRBJ2-5, with a possible D match to TRBD2 (7 bases). Trimming left V 5 bases short and J 5 bases short, with 12 bases between. The CDR3 totals 13 residues. In germline, CDR1 is LNHNV, CDR2 YYDKDF (reference sequence). The CDR3 is CATSGGAGETQYF. The CDR3 nucleotides are TGTGCCACCAGCGGGGGGGCTGGGGAGACCCAGTACTTC.

J is TRBJ1-2 and V is TRBV9; weak D call: TRBD1 (6 bases). There are 12 residues in the CDR3. CDR1 is SGDLS and CDR2 is YYNGEE in the germline V gene. V was pared by 6 bases and J by 2 bases, with 8 bases between. This chain's CDR3 is CASNRVNYGYTF. Written as DNA, the CDR3 is TGTGCCAGCAACAGGGTGAACTATGGCTACACCTTC.

Written as DNA, the CDR3 is TGTGCCTGGAGTCCAGGATGGAGCTACGAGCAGTACTTC. Its translation is CAWSPGWSYEQYF. The V and J genes are TRBV30 and TRBJ2-7, with D unresolved. Trimming removed 2 bases from V and 3 bases from J, with 11 bases in between. CDR3 size: 13 residues. Germline CDR1 is GTSNPN and CDR2 is SVGIG (reference sequence).

The rearrangement uses TRBV19 and TRBJ2-2; a weak D match, TRBD2 (5 bases). CDR1 is LNHDA, CDR2 SQIVND, per germline (reference sequence). This CDR3 is 17 amino acids long. Trimming removed 5 bases from V and 1 base from J, with 17 bases in between. Here the CDR3 DNA reads TGTGCCAGTAGTCCCCTCGAGGGTGGAGAGAACACCGGGGAGCTGTTTTTT. Protein: CASSPLEGGENTGELFF.

The chain employs TRBV7-9 and TRBJ1-1, with no clear D. V lost 1 base to trimming and J lost 1 base, with 7 bases between them. CDR1 is SEHNR, CDR2 FQNEAQ, per germline (reference sequence). This CDR3 has 14 residues. For the CDR3, the DNA is TGTGCCAGCAGCTTAGGTGAGGCGAACACTGAAGCTTTCTTT. It translates to CASSLGEANTEAFF.

The chain links TRBV6-4 to TRBJ1-1; 7 bases are a match to TRBD1. Germline assignment: CDR1 MRHNA and CDR2 SNTAGT. The CDR3 is 14 amino acids. The V gene end was trimmed by 0 bases and the J gene end by 5 bases; junction bases not matched to a gene: 3. CDR3 nucleotide sequence: TGTGCCAGCAGTGACTCCAGCAGGGGGACTGAAGCTTTCTTT. It specifies CASSDSSRGTEAFF.

The chain employs TRBV6-5 and TRBJ2-5; D is ambiguous. CDR3 length: 14 amino acids. Germline V lookup: CDR1 MNHEY, CDR2 SVGAGI. The germline V and J ends were trimmed by 2 bases and 4 bases, with 11 bases remaining between them. CDR3 nucleotide sequence: TGTGCCAGCAGTTACGGCCTAGACCTAGAGACCCAGTACTTC. As protein: CASSYGLDLETQYF.

The gene calls are TRBV10-2 and TRBJ1-1; TRBD1 is a possible D gene (6 bases). CDR1 WSHSY and CDR2 SAAADI come from the germline V gene. The CDR3 has 11 amino acids. V was cut by 9 bases and J by 5 bases, with 10 bases left in between. CDR3 sequence reads: CASHRDTEAFF. The CDR3 nucleotides read TGCGCCAGTCACAGGGATACTGAAGCTTTCTTT.

J is TRBJ1-1 and V is TRBV6-6, with 8 bases that match TRBD1. Germline assignment: CDR1 MNHNY and CDR2 SVGAGI (reference sequence). This CDR3 region has 15 residues. With V trimmed by 6 bases and J by 4 bases, 10 bases remained unmatched. For the CDR3, the DNA is TGTGCCAGCAGACCCCAGGACAGGGATTTCACTGAAGCTTTCTTT. Translation gives CASRPQDRDFTEAFF.

J is TRBJ2-3 and V is TRBV9; 11 bases line up with TRBD1. The CDR3 is 16 residues long. Unmatched junction bases numbered 6, after V lost 2 bases and J lost 4 bases. CDR1 and CDR2 from the germline V gene are SGDLS and YYNGEE. In DNA form, the CDR3 reads TGTGCCAGCAGCGTTCTAGGGACAGGGGGATCAGATACGCAGTATTTT. Its translation is CASSVLGTGGSDTQYF.

This sequence joins TRBV11-2 and TRBJ1-4; 8 bases line up with TRBD1. Trimming removed 3 bases from V and 2 bases from J; junction bases left unmatched: 11. The CDR3 contains 18 residues. Germline V CDR1 and CDR2: SGHAT, FQNNGV. The CDR3 loop is CASSFTSRQGATNEKLFF. The CDR3 DNA sequence: TGTGCCAGCAGCTTCACATCCCGTCAGGGGGCGACTAATGAAAAACTGTTTTTT.

The chain links TRBV27 to TRBJ2-7, with 12 bases aligning to TRBD1. The V gene end was trimmed by 5 bases and the J gene end by 12 bases; junction bases not matched to a gene: 5. Germline CDR1 MNHEY, CDR2 SMNVEV (reference sequence). This CDR3 is built from 12 residues. The CDR3 coding sequence is TGTGCCAGCAGTGGGACAGGGGGCACAAGGTACTTC. It encodes CASSGTGGTRYF.

This chain links TRBV4-2 with TRBJ2-7; D gene uncertain. The germline V gene encodes CDR1 LGHNA and CDR2 YNFKEQ. This CDR3 comprises 14 residues. Trimming removed 1 base from V and 9 bases from J, with 16 bases in between. Here the CDR3 DNA reads TGTGCCAGCAGCCAAGCTTTGAACAGCCTAGGGCAGTACTTC. Translated: CASSQALNSLGQYF.